Many counts were recorded for the clone carrying this TCR beta chain. The antigen is undetermined. The germline V gene has CDR1 SGHTA and CDR2 FQGTGA. The CDR3 runs 13 residues. Trimming removed 0 bases at V and 8 bases at J, with 8 bases between. TCRdb re-derived calls from the reads in MiXCR, one entry per CDR3 protein. The data show 400,000 to 550,000 distinct CDR3 sequences, 11% seen once. This sample was included in a study of T cell repertoires in cytomegalovirus infection. About the research overall: TCR beta signatures that were public indicated CMV infection and matching HLA type.

Study findings and constraints: The study found HLA-C-restricted CMV-specific TCR beta clonotypes dominating the ex vivo response. The cumulative frequency of public TCR beta families identified carriers of CMV plus the relevant HLA.

This chain uses TRBV7-3 with TRBJ2-1; D is unresolved. The sequenced material came from PBMCs. This receptor was obtained from a human donor in good health (CMV status not recorded). Some clones in this sample may be carry-over from other donors' samples. CDR3 residues: CASSLTRMDEQFF. In DNA form, the CDR3 reads TGTGCCAGCAGCTTAACGCGGATGGATGAGCAGTTCTTC.